This T cell receptor beta chain stems from a study of CD8+CD57+ T cells in acquired aplastic anemia. Background on the study: Across the sorted CD4+ and CD8+ cells, DNA amounts averaged roughly 3 ug. Broader study findings: Patients versus controls showed no significant CD8+ Simpson's diversity difference.

Selection for sequencing was limited to patients who had shown CD8+CD57+ cell expansion by flow cytometry. TCR beta VDJ combinations and CDR3 sequences were profiled from genomic DNA. TCRdb itself ran the reads through MiXCR, one entry per CDR3 protein. Among about 290,000 distinct CDR3 sequences listed, approximately 58% were seen once. Notes on this clonotype: Its cognate antigen is unknown.

The CDR3 totals 14 residues. V was shortened by 6 bases and J by 7 bases, with 15 bases between the two germline ends. Per germline, CDR1 SGHTA and CDR2 FQGNSA. The chain combines TRBV7-2 with TRBJ2-2; D might be TRBD2 (5 bases). The TCR was taken from a human donor with aplastic anemia. The sequenced material came from sorted CD4+, CD8+, or CD8+CD57+ T cells (not recorded which) from PBMCs. The DNA of the CDR3 is TGTGCCAGCAGGGTTCGACTAATGGGCGGGGAGCTGTTTTTT. Encoded protein: CASRVRLMGGELFF.